These T cell receptor beta chains were read from a single sample in a study of blood T cell repertoires in COVID-19. Sequencing used immunoSEQ multiplex PCR; TCRdb keeps in-frame clones, though not all of them. The sample records fewer than 300,000 clones, over 75% being singletons. Sequenced material: PBMCs or T cells enriched from blood (not recorded which). These TCRs come from a woman in her thirties who had recovered from COVID-19. CDR3s include the opening cysteine and the closing phenylalanine or tryptophan. The D gene is left open where the match is weak. Part of the rows lack a size; the others show once, few, many or a class for expanded clones.

v_gene: TRBV5-1
d_gene: TRBD2
j_gene: TRBJ2-1
abundance: NA
CDR3nt: TGCGCCAGCAGCCAAACTAGCGGGAGCCTAAATGAGCAGTTCTTC
CDR3aa: CASSQTSGSLNEQFF

v_gene: TRBV19
d_gene: NA
j_gene: TRBJ1-2
abundance: few
CDR3nt: TGTGCCAGTAGTATAGTTGGTAGCCCAAACCTTTATGGCTACACCTTC
CDR3aa: CASSIVGSPNLYGYTF

v_gene: TRBV7-8
d_gene: TRBD2
j_gene: TRBJ2-6
abundance: NA
CDR3nt: TGTGCCAGCAGCCCAACTAGCGGGGGGAGCTCTGGGGCCAACGTCCTGACTTTC
CDR3aa: CASSPTSGGSSGANVLTF

v_gene: TRBV10-3
d_gene: TRBD1
j_gene: TRBJ1-1
abundance: NA
CDR3nt: TGTGCCATTGACAGGGACACTGAAGCTTTCTTT
CDR3aa: CAIDRDTEAFF

v_gene: TRBV27
d_gene: NA
j_gene: TRBJ2-1
abundance: NA
CDR3nt: TGTGCCAGCAGTTCACGGGTGGTTAAATCGGATGAGCAGTTCTTC
CDR3aa: CASSSRVVKSDEQFF

v_gene: TRBV10-3
d_gene: TRBD1
j_gene: TRBJ2-3
abundance: NA
CDR3nt: TGTGCCATCAGAAGGACAGGGGGCGATGCAGATACGCAGTATTTT
CDR3aa: CAIRRTGGDADTQYF

v_gene: TRBV29-1
d_gene: TRBD2
j_gene: TRBJ2-7
abundance: NA
CDR3nt: TGCAGCGTGAAAGGACTAGCGGCCTCTCACCAAATTCCCTACGAGCAGTACTTC
CDR3aa: CSVKGLAASHQIPYEQYF

v_gene: TRBV4-3
d_gene: TRBD2
j_gene: TRBJ2-1
abundance: NA
CDR3nt: TGCGCCAGCAGCGTGGATCTAGCGGGGCACTACAATGAGCAGTTCTTC
CDR3aa: CASSVDLAGHYNEQFF

v_gene: TRBV9
d_gene: TRBD2
j_gene: TRBJ2-7
abundance: once
CDR3nt: TGTGCCAGTGCGGGTAGCGGGAGACTCTACGAGCAGTACTTC
CDR3aa: CASAGSGRLYEQYF

v_gene: TRBV7-2
d_gene: TRBD2
j_gene: TRBJ2-3
abundance: NA
CDR3nt: TGTGCCAGCACCATTGGGGCTAGCGGGAGCGTCGTGACAGATACGCAGTATTTT
CDR3aa: CASTIGASGSVVTDTQYF

v_gene: TRBV5-8
d_gene: NA
j_gene: TRBJ1-5
abundance: NA
CDR3nt: TGTGCCAGCAGCTTGGACCGGAGACCCCAATGGAATCAGCCCCAGCATTTT
CDR3aa: CASSLDRRPQWNQPQHF

v_gene: TRBV18
d_gene: TRBD1
j_gene: TRBJ2-7
abundance: NA
CDR3nt: TGTGCCAGCTCAGTAATTAGGACAGGGGGCTACGAGCAGTACTTC
CDR3aa: CASSVIRTGGYEQYF

v_gene: TRBV5-4
d_gene: NA
j_gene: TRBJ2-4
abundance: NA
CDR3nt: TGTGCCAGCAAGGCCCTCCGACAGGATCGAAACATTCAGTACTTC
CDR3aa: CASKALRQDRNIQYF

v_gene: TRBV28
d_gene: NA
j_gene: TRBJ1-5
abundance: NA
CDR3nt: TGTGCCAGCAGTTCCGTGGTCGGGGCAGTGGGAGGACAGCCCCAGCATTTT
CDR3aa: CASSSVVGAVGGQPQHF

v_gene: TRBV5-6
d_gene: TRBD1
j_gene: TRBJ2-3
abundance: NA
CDR3nt: TGTGCCAGCAGCTTACGGACAGGGCGCAGGAGCACAGATACGCAGTATTTT
CDR3aa: CASSLRTGRRSTDTQYF

v_gene: TRBV6-2/TRBV6-3
d_gene: NA
j_gene: TRBJ1-1
abundance: NA
CDR3nt: TGTGCCAGCAGTTTAGGTCTCGGTGCCTTGCGGACTGAAGCTTTCTTT
CDR3aa: CASSLGLGALRTEAFF

v_gene: TRBV9
d_gene: TRBD1
j_gene: TRBJ1-2
abundance: NA
CDR3nt: TGTGCCAGCAGTATACAGGGGGGATTTAATGGCTACACCTTC
CDR3aa: CASSIQGGFNGYTF

v_gene: TRBV18
d_gene: NA
j_gene: TRBJ2-2
abundance: NA
CDR3nt: TGTGCCAGCTCACCACCAGGGGAAACCGGGGAGCTGTTTTTT
CDR3aa: CASSPPGETGELFF

v_gene: TRBV24-1
d_gene: NA
j_gene: TRBJ2-1
abundance: NA
CDR3nt: TGTGCCACCAGTTCCGCCGGGACAAGGGACCGGGGCTCCTACAATGAGCAGTTCTTC
CDR3aa: CATSSAGTRDRGSYNEQFF

v_gene: TRBV5-1
d_gene: NA
j_gene: TRBJ2-7
abundance: NA
CDR3nt: TGCGCCAGCAGCTTCACAATGACAGGAGGGCAGTACTTC
CDR3aa: CASSFTMTGGQYF

v_gene: TRBV5-4
d_gene: TRBD1
j_gene: TRBJ2-6
abundance: NA
CDR3nt: TGTGCCAGCAGCTTGGATCAGGGGGCTGGTGGGGCCAACGTCCTGACTTTC
CDR3aa: CASSLDQGAGGANVLTF

v_gene: TRBV29-1
d_gene: TRBD2
j_gene: TRBJ2-7
abundance: NA
CDR3nt: TGCAGCGTTGAAGACGCGGGAGGCTACGAGCAGTACTTC
CDR3aa: CSVEDAGGYEQYF

v_gene: TRBV5-1
d_gene: TRBD2
j_gene: TRBJ2-3
abundance: once
CDR3nt: TGCGCCAGCAGCTTGGCCGGGGGAGCTAGCGGGAGTAGCACAGATACGCAGTATTTT
CDR3aa: CASSLAGGASGSSTDTQYF

v_gene: TRBV5-1
d_gene: NA
j_gene: TRBJ2-1
abundance: NA
CDR3nt: TGCGCCAGCAGCCTAACGGACTGGGCAGAGCAGTTCTTC
CDR3aa: CASSLTDWAEQFF

v_gene: TRBV4-1
d_gene: TRBD2
j_gene: TRBJ2-1
abundance: NA
CDR3nt: TGCGCCAGCAGCCAACTTGGACTAGTCCCGTACAATGAGCAGTTCTTC
CDR3aa: CASSQLGLVPYNEQFF

v_gene: TRBV24-1
d_gene: NA
j_gene: TRBJ2-2
abundance: NA
CDR3nt: TGTGCTACTAGAGCGTCGCCGGGCACCGGGGAGCTGTTTTTT
CDR3aa: CATRASPGTGELFF